The clone carrying this T cell receptor beta chain was seen a single time. Time point of the sample: pre-treatment baseline. Sampling occurred pretreatment (T0) and at week 3 (W3), after cycle one of checkpoint blockade. The data were produced by immunoSEQ multiplex PCR, yet TCRdb's version contains in-frame clones alone and is incomplete. The sample lists approximately 6,900 clones, less than 85% seen once, with about 30% in the top ten. This specimen comes from a study of blood T cell dynamics during melanoma immunotherapy. Turning to the study itself: Metastatic melanoma patients received first-line pembrolizumab or nivolumab plus ipilimumab.

V was pared by 3 bases and J by 8 bases, with 9 bases of the junction left unmatched. This CDR3 has 14 residues. Germline V CDR1 and CDR2: SNHLY, FYNNEI. The chain links TRBV2 to TRBJ1-2; 7 bases align to TRBD1. The receptor comes from a human donor with melanoma. Sequencing used blood, obtained from a patient treated with checkpoint blockade. CDR3 in amino acids: CASSENRGGGGYTF. The DNA for the CDR3 is TGTGCCAGCAGTGAGAACAGGGGAGGTGGGGGCTACACCTTC.